This is a list of T cell receptor beta chains from one sample in a study of cytomegalovirus exposure and HLA in healthy donors. The method was immunoSEQ multiplex PCR; TCRdb's version includes in-frame clones alone and lacks a portion of them. The data contain about 190,000 clones, roughly 90% of them singletons. Sequenced sample: PBMCs. Receptors originate from a woman younger than 45 in good health and CMV-seronegative. The CDR3 runs from the conserved cysteine through the conserved F or W. A D gene is named only where the DNA matches it firmly. Rows give clone size only sometimes, using once, few, many, or a class for an expanded clone.

J gene	V gene	clone size	D gene	CDR3 protein	CDR3 DNA
TRBJ2-7	TRBV7-9	NA	TRBD1	CASSPSLGTEPYEQYF	TGTGCCAGCAGCCCCTCTTTGGGGACAGAACCTTACGAGCAGTACTTC
TRBJ2-7	TRBV14	NA	TRBD1	CASSLLTGTFYEQYF	TGTGCCAGCAGCCTACTGACAGGGACCTTCTACGAGCAGTACTTC
TRBJ2-3	TRBV5-4	NA	TRBD2	CASSSVSGRVGDTQYF	TGTGCCAGCAGCTCCGTTAGCGGGAGGGTCGGAGATACGCAGTATTTT
TRBJ2-7	TRBV11-2	NA	NA	CASSLDGASMIAYEQYF	TGTGCCAGCAGCTTAGATGGGGCATCCATGATTGCCTACGAGCAGTACTTC
TRBJ1-5	TRBV18	once	NA	CASSQDIGGNQPQHF	TGTGCCAGCTCACAGGACATAGGAGGCAATCAGCCCCAGCATTTT
TRBJ2-5	TRBV19	NA	NA	CASSIVGAGGGTQYF	TGTGCCAGTAGTATTGTTGGGGCCGGGGGAGGGACCCAGTACTTC
TRBJ2-7	TRBV11-2	NA	NA	CASSSRTGSEAEQYF	TGTGCCAGCAGCTCTAGGACGGGCTCGGAGGCCGAGCAGTACTTC
TRBJ1-1	TRBV2	NA	NA	CASSDRENHYTEAFF	TGTGCCAGCAGTGATCGAGAGAATCATTACACTGAAGCTTTCTTT
TRBJ1-5	TRBV19	NA	NA	CASTLLNSNQPQHF	TGTGCCAGCACTCTTTTGAATAGCAATCAGCCCCAGCATTTT
TRBJ1-1	TRBV4-2	NA	NA	CASSQEGGVSGSLRGLHTEAFF	TGTGCCAGCAGCCAAGAGGGAGGGGTTTCGGGTAGCCTCAGGGGATTGCACACTGAAGCTTTCTTT
TRBJ1-2	TRBV14	NA	TRBD1	CASSRDRGNGYTF	TGTGCCAGCAGCCGGGACAGGGGGAATGGCTACACCTTC
TRBJ2-7	TRBV6-6	NA	NA	CASSPGIHEQYF	TGTGCCAGCAGTCCAGGGATCCACGAGCAGTACTTC
TRBJ2-5	TRBV19	NA	NA	CASSARESGTQYF	TGTGCCAGTAGTGCCAGGGAATCCGGGACCCAGTACTTC
TRBJ2-1	TRBV5-1	NA	NA	CASSVGGYEQFF	TGCGCCAGCAGCGTTGGAGGGTATGAGCAGTTCTTC
TRBJ2-1	TRBV6-5	NA	TRBD2	CASSITSGYEQFF	TGTGCCAGCAGCATAACTAGCGGCTATGAGCAGTTCTTC
TRBJ2-1	TRBV5-1	few	TRBD2	CASSSLAGGPGNEQFF	TGCGCCAGCAGCTCGCTAGCGGGAGGCCCAGGGAATGAGCAGTTCTTC
TRBJ2-3	TRBV6-5	NA	NA	CASRETGTDTQYF	TGTGCCAGCAGGGAAACAGGGACAGATACGCAGTATTTT
TRBJ1-2	TRBV27	NA	NA	CASSLIGDYGYTF	TGTGCCAGCAGTTTAATAGGGGACTATGGCTACACCTTC
TRBJ1-2	TRBV2	NA	NA	CASSVQGGKDGYTF	TGTGCCAGCAGTGTTCAGGGCGGTAAGGATGGCTACACCTTC
TRBJ2-1	TRBV6-6	NA	TRBD2	CASSSKRGDSYNEQFF	TGTGCCAGCAGTTCGAAGCGGGGGGACTCCTACAATGAGCAGTTCTTC
TRBJ2-3	TRBV5-4	NA	TRBD2	CASSPAGTSGTRDTQYF	TGTGCCAGCAGCCCAGCCGGGACTAGCGGGACCAGAGATACGCAGTATTTT
TRBJ2-2	TRBV15	NA	TRBD2	CATRLLAGGRSGELFF	TGTGCCACCAGATTACTAGCGGGGGGGCGTAGCGGGGAGCTGTTTTTT
TRBJ2-1	TRBV28	NA	NA	CASSLRNGVGHEQFF	TGTGCCAGCAGTTTACGCAACGGGGTAGGTCATGAGCAGTTCTTC
TRBJ2-2	TRBV11-3	NA	NA	CASSLRGSNTGELFF	TGTGCCAGCAGCTTACGCGGATCGAACACCGGGGAGCTGTTTTTT
TRBJ2-2	TRBV7-9	NA	NA	CASSLFRGMAGELFF	TGTGCCAGCAGCTTGTTTCGGGGTATGGCCGGGGAGCTGTTTTTT
TRBJ2-2	TRBV11-3	NA	NA	CASSRGTGELFF	TGTGCCAGCAGCCGAGGAACCGGGGAGCTGTTTTTT
TRBJ2-7	TRBV7-6	NA	NA	CASSLARLSYEQYF	TGTGCCAGCAGCTTAGCGCGCCTCTCCTACGAGCAGTACTTC
TRBJ2-5	TRBV7-2	NA	TRBD2	CASSFGGGSKTQYF	TGTGCCAGCAGCTTTGGGGGGGGGTCAAAGACCCAGTACTTC
TRBJ1-1	TRBV5-1	NA	NA	CASSWRGRTEAFF	TGCGCCAGCAGTTGGCGGGGGCGGACTGAAGCTTTCTTT